This note documents a single TCR beta chain sequence. The protocol was immunoSEQ multiplex PCR, while the TCRdb copy is restricted to in-frame clones and leaves out a portion. The top ten clones hold over 2% of a sample with around 54,000 clones, 70% to 85% of them seen once. The sample belongs to a study of memory CD4+ T cells and cytomegalovirus serostatus. V lost 2 bases and J lost 6; bases outside the gene matches: 3. In germline, CDR1 is SGDLS, CDR2 YYNGEE. The CDR3 consists of 15 residues. The sort gate was single viable CD3+CD4+CD8-CD45RO+ cells for memory CD4+ T cells. Sequenced sample: memory CD4+ T cells from blood. This chain joins TRBV9 and TRBJ2-2, with TRBD2 matching 11 bases. The receptor was derived from an adult in good health and CMV-seropositive. CDR3 nucleotide sequence: TGTGCCAGCAGCGTCACTAGCGGGAGCCCCGGGGAGCTGTTTTTT. Protein: CASSVTSGSPGELFF.